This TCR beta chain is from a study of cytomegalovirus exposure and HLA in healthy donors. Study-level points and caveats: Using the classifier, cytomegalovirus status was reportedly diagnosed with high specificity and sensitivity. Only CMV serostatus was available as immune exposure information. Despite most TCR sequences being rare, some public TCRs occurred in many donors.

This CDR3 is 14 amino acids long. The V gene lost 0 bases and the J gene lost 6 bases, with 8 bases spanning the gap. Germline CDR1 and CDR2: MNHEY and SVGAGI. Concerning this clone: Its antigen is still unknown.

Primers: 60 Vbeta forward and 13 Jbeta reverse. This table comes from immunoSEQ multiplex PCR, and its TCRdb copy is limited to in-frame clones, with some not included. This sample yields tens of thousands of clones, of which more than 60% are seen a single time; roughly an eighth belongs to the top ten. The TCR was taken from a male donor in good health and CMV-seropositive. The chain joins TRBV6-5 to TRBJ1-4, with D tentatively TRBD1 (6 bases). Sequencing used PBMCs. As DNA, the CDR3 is TGTGCCAGCAGTTACTCGGGGGCGGATGAAAAACTGTTTTTT. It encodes CASSYSGADEKLFF.